A single TCR beta chain is shown here with its context. Other DNA sequences within the sample encode an identical CDR3. This record belongs to a study of blood T cell repertoires in COVID-19. Under the authors' procedure: Reference gene primers were amplified, and this amplification served to estimate nucleated cell counts. Assay used: immunoSEQ multiplex PCR; TCRdb lists only in-frame clones, some missing. V and J calls and clone size come straight from that table; D and trimming were deduced from the DNA. The table shows about 89,000 clones, with 72% occurring only once. The CDR3 is made up of 14 amino acids. Germline loops: CDR1 SGDLS, CDR2 YYNGEE. Trimming took off 0 bases at V and 2 bases at J, with 8 bases between the two ends.

The material sequenced was peripheral blood. The chain recombines TRBV9 with TRBJ1-2, with a possible D match to TRBD1 (5 bases). This TCR derives from a woman of 80 years or more with acute or convalescent COVID-19. The CDR3 region is CASSVADSNYGYTF. The CDR3 DNA follows: TGTGCCAGCAGCGTAGCCGACAGCAACTATGGCTACACCTTC.